This T cell receptor beta chain originates from a study of blood T cells in healthy people across ages. Study results and caveats: Diversity of TCR beta per million T cells declined in a roughly linear way with age.

The CDR3 spans 16 residues. Germline CDR1 and CDR2: SGHRS and YFSETQ. V was cut by 3 bases and J by 0 bases, with 14 bases left in between. RNA extraction gave at least 5 micrograms of total RNA per sample. A second PCR of 7 to 11 cycles used a sample-barcoded 5' primer and a J-beta primer mix. A 12-random-nucleotide template-switch adaptor tagged each cDNA molecule. TCRdb processed the 5' RACE reads anew with MiXCR; each CDR3 protein has one entry. Found here are hundreds of thousands of distinct CDR3 sequences, approximately 30% of them singletons; the top ten hold roughly 14%. As for this clonotype: Its antigen is unknown.

The sequence was collected from a woman aged 80 or over in good health. J is TRBJ2-3 and V is TRBV5-1; possible D gene TRBD1, 6 bases. Material: blood. CDR3 nucleotides: TGCGCCAGCAGCTCGTTACAGGGTTCTAGCACAGATACGCAGTATTTT. Residues: CASSSLQGSSTDTQYF. Full variable domain (missing parts from reference TRBV5-1 and TRBJ2-3): KAGVTQTPRYLIKTRGQQVTLSCSPISGHRSVSWYQQTPGQGLQFLFEYFSETQRNKGNFPGRFSGRQFSNSRSEMNVSTLELGDSALYLCASSSLQGSSTDTQYFGPGTRLTVL.